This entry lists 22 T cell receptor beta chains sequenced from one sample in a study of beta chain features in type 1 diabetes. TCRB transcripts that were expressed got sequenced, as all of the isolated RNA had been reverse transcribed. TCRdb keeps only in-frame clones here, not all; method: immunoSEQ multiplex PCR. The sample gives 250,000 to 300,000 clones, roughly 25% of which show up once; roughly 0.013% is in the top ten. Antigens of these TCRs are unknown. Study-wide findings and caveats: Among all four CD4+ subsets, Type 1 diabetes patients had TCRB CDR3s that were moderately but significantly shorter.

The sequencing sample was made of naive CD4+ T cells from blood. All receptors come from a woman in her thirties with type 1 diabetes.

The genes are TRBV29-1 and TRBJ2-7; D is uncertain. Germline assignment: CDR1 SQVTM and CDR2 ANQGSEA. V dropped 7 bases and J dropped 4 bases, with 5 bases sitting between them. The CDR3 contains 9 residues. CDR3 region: CSALYEQYF. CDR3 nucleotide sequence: TGCAGCGCTTTATACGAGCAGTACTTC.

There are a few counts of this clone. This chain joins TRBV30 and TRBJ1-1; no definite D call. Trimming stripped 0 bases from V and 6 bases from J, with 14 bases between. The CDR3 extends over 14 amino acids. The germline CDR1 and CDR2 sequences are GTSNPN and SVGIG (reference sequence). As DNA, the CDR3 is TGTGCCTGGAGTGTTGGGCTGCCCGGGGCTGAAGCTTTCTTT. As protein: CAWSVGLPGAEAFF.

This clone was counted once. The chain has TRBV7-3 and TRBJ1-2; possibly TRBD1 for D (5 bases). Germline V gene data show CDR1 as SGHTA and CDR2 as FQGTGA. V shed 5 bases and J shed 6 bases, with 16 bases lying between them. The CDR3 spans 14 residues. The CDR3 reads CASSPGGAWDGYTF. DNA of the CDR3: TGTGCCAGCAGCCCAGGCGGGGCGTGGGATGGCTACACCTTC.

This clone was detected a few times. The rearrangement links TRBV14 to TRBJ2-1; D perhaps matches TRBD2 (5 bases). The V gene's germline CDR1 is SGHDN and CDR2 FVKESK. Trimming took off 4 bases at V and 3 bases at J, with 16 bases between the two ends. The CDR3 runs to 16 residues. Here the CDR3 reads CASSLTGRGSYNEQFF. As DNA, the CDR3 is TGTGCCAGCAGCCTTACCGGACGTGGGAGCTACAATGAGCAGTTCTTC.

CDR3 sequence (DNA): TGCGCCAGCAGTTACCCTGGAAACCGGGACAGGGGCGATGGAAACATTCAGTACTTC. Its translation is CASSYPGNRDRGDGNIQYF. This chain connects TRBV4-1 to TRBJ2-4, with 10 positions matching TRBD1. The CDR3 length is 19 residues. After removal of 6 bases from V and 6 bases from J, the junction contained 20 bases not matched to a gene. CDR1 and CDR2 from the germline V gene are MGHRA and YSYEKL.

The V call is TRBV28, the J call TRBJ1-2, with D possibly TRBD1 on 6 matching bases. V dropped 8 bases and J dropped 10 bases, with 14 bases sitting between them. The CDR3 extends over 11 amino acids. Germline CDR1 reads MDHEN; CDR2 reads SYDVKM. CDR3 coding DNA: TGTGCCAGCTACTTCCTGGGGGCCTACACCTTC. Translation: CASYFLGAYTF.

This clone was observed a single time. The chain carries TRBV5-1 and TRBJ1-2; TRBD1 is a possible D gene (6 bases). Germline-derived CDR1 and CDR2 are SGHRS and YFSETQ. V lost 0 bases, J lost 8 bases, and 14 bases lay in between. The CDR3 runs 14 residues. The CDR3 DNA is TGCGCCAGCAGCTTGGTAGGCCAGGGGAACGGCTACACCTTC. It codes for CASSLVGQGNGYTF.

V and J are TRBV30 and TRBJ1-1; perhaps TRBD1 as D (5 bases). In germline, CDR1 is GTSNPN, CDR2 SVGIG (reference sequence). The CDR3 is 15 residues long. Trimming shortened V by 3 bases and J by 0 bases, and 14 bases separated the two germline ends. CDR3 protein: CAWSFGGGVNTEAFF. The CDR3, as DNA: TGTGCCTGGAGCTTCGGGGGAGGAGTGAACACTGAAGCTTTCTTT.

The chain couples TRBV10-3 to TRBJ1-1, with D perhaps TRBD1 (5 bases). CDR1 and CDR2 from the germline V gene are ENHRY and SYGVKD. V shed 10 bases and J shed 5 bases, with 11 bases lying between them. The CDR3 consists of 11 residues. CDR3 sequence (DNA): TGTGCCACGACAGATTTAACTGAAGCTTTCTTT. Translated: CATTDLTEAFF.

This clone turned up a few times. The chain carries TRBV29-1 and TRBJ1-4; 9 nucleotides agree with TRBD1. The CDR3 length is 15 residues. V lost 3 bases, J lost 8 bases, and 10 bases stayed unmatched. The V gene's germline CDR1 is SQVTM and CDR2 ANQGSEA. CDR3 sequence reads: CSVEFSGTGNEKLFF. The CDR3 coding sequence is TGCAGCGTTGAGTTCTCCGGGACAGGGAACGAAAAACTGTTTTTT.

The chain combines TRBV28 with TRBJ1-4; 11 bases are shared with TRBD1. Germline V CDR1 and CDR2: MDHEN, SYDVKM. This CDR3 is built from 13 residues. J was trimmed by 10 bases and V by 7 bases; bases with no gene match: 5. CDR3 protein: CASNPGQGGKLFF. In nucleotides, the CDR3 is TGTGCCAGCAACCCGGGACAGGGGGGAAAACTGTTTTTT.

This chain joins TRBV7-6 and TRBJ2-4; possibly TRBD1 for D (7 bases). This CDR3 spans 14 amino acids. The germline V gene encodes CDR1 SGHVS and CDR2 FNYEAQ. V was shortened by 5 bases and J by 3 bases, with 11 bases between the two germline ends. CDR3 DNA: TGTGCCAGCAGCGGGCAGGGGGGCAAAAACATTCAGTACTTC. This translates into CASSGQGGKNIQYF.

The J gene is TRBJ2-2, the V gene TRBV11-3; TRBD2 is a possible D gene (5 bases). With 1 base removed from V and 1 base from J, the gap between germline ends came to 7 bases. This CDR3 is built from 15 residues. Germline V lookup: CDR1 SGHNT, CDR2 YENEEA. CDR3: CASSLGGGNTGELFF. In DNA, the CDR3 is TGTGCCAGCAGCTTAGGTGGAGGGAACACCGGGGAGCTGTTTTTT.

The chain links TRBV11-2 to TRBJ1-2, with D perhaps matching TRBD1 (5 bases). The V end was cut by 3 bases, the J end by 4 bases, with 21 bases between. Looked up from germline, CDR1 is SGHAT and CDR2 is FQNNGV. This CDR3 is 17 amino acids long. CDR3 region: CASSLGEGRFEGYGYTF. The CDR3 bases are TGTGCCAGCAGCTTGGGAGAGGGGAGGTTCGAGGGCTATGGCTACACCTTC.

In DNA form, the CDR3 reads TGTGCCAGCAGCTTAGCCGAGGGAGTGGGCGAGCAGTACTTC. It codes for CASSLAEGVGEQYF. This chain links TRBV7-9 with TRBJ2-7; TRBD2 is a possible D gene (5 bases). Germline CDR1 is SEHNR and CDR2 is FQNEAQ (reference sequence). The CDR3 has 14 residues. Trimming removed 0 bases from V and 6 bases from J, with 12 bases in between.

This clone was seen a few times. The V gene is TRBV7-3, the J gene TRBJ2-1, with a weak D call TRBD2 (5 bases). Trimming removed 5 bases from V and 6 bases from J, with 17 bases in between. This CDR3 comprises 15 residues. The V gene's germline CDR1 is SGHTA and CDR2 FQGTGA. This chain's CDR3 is CASSLSGSAFNEQFF. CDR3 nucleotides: TGTGCCAGCAGCCTCAGCGGCTCAGCTTTCAATGAGCAGTTCTTC. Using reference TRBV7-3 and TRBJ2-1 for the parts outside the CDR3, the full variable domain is GAGVSQTPSNKVTEKGKYVELRCDPISGHTALYWYRQSLGQGPEFLIYFQGTGAADDSGLPNDRFFAVRPEGSVSTLKIQRTERGDSAVYLCASSLSGSAFNEQFFGPGTRLTVL.

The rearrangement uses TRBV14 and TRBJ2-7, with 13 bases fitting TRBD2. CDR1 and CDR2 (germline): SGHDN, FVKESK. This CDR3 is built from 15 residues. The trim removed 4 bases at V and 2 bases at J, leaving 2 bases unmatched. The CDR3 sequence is CASSRTSGSPYEQYF. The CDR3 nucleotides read TGTGCCAGCAGCCGGACTAGCGGGAGTCCCTACGAGCAGTACTTC.

CDR3 amino acids: CASSLEGATTDTQYF. CDR3 in DNA: TGTGCCAGCAGCTTGGAAGGGGCCACCACAGATACGCAGTATTTT. The chain employs TRBV5-4 and TRBJ2-3; D is possibly TRBD1 (5 bases). The V end lost 0 bases, the J end lost 2 bases, and 10 bases lay between the germline ends. The germline gives CDR1 SGHNT, CDR2 YYREEE (reference sequence). The CDR3 is made up of 15 amino acids.

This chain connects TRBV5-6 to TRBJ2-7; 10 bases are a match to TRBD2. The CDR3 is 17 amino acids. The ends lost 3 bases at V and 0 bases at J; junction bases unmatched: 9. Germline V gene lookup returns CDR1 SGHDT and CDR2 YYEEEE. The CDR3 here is CASSWGLASRGSYEQYF. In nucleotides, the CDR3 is TGTGCCAGCAGCTGGGGACTAGCGAGTCGAGGCTCCTACGAGCAGTACTTC.

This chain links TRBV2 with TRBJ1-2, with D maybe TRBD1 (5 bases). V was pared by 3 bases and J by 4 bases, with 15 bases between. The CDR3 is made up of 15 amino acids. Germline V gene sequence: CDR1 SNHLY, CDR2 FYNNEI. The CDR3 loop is CASSDTGKGSYGYTF. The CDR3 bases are TGTGCCAGCAGTGACACAGGAAAAGGTAGCTATGGCTACACCTTC.

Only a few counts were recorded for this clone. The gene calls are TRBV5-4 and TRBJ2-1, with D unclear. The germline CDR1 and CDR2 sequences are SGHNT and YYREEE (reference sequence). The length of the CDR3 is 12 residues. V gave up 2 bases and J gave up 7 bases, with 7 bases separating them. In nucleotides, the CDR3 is TGTGCCAGCAGCTTTAGCTGGAATGAGCAGTTCTTC. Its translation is CASSFSWNEQFF.

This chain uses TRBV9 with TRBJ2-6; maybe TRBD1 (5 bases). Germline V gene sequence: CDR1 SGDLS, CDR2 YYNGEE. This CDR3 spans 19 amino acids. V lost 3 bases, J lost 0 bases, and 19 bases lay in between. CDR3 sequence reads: CASSAVLQASSSGANVLTF. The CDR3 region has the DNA TGTGCCAGCAGCGCAGTCCTACAGGCTTCGAGCTCTGGGGCCAACGTCCTGACTTTC.